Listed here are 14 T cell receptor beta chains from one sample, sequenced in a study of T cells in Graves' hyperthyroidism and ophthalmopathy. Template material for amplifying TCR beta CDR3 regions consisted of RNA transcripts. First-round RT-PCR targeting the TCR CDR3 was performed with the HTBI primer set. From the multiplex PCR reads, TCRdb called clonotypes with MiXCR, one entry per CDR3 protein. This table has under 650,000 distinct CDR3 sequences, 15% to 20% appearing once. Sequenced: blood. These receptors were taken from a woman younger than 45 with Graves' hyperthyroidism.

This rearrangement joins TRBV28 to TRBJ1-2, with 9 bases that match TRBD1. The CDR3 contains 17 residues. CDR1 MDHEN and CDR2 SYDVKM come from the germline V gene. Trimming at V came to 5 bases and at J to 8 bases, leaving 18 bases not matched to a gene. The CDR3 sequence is CASSIHYERGTGHGYTF. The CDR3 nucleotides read TGTGCCAGCAGTATACATTACGAAAGGGGGACAGGGCACGGCTACACCTTC.

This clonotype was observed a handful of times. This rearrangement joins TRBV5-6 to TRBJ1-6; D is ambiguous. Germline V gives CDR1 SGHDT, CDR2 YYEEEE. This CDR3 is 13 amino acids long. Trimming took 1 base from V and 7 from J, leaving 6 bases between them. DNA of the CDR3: TGTGCCAGCAGCTTGTCCATAAATTCACCCCTCCACTTT. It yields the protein CASSLSINSPLHF.

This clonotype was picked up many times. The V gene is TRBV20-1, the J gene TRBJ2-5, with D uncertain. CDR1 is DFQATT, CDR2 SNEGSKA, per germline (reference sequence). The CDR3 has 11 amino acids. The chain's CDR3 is CSAVRVETQYF. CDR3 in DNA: TGCAGCGCGGTGAGAGTGGAGACCCAGTACTTC.

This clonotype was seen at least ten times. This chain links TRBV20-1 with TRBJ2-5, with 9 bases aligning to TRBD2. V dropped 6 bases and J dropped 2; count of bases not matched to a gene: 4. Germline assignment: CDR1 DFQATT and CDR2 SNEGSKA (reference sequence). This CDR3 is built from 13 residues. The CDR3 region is CSAVSGSQETQYF. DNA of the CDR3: TGCAGTGCGGTTAGCGGGAGTCAAGAGACCCAGTACTTC.

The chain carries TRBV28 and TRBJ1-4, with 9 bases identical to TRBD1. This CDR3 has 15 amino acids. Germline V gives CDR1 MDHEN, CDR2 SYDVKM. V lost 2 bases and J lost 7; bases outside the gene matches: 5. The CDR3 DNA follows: TGTGCCAGCAGTTTAGGCCCGGGACAGGGTGAAAAACTGTTTTTT. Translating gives CASSLGPGQGEKLFF.

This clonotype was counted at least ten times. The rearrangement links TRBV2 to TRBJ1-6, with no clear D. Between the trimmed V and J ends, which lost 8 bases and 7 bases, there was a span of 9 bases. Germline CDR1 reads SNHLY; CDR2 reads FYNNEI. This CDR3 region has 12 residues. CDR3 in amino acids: CASEQQNSPLHF. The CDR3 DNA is TGTGCCAGCGAACAGCAAAATTCACCCCTCCACTTT.

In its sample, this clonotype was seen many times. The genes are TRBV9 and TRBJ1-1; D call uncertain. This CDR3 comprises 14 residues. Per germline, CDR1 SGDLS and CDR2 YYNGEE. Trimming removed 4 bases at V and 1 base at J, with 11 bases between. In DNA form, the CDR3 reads TGTGCCAGCAGCCCCCGGATTACGAACACTGAAGCTTTCTTT. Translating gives CASSPRITNTEAFF.

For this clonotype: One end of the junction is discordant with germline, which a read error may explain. The CDR3 reads CASSLISDTGEPFF. CDR3 in DNA: TGTGCCAGCAGCTTAATCTCGGATACCGGGGAGCCGTTTTTT. The rearrangement joins TRBV7-3 to TRBJ2-2; a possible D gene is TRBD2 (5 bases). Germline V lookup: CDR1 SGHTA, CDR2 FQGTGA. The CDR3 loop spans 14 amino acids.

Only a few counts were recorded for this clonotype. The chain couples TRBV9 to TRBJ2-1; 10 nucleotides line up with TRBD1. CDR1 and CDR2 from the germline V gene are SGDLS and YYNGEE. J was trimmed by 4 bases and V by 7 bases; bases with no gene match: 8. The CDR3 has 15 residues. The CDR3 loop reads CASRGQGIRYNEQFF. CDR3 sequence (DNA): TGTGCCAGCCGGGGACAGGGGATTCGTTACAATGAGCAGTTCTTC.

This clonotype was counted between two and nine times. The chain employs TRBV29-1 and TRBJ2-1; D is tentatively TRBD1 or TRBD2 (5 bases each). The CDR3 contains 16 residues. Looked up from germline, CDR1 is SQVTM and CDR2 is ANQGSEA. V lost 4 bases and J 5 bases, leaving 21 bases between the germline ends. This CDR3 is CSVGEYGGDLNNEQFF. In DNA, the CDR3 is TGCAGCGTTGGCGAATATGGGGGAGATTTGAACAATGAGCAGTTCTTC.

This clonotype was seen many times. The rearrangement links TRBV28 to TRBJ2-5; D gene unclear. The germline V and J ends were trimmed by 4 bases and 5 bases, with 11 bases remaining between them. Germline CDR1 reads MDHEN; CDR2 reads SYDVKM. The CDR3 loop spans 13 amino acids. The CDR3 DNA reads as TGTGCCAGCAGTTCCAGAAGTGGGGAGACCCAGTACTTC. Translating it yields CASSSRSGETQYF.

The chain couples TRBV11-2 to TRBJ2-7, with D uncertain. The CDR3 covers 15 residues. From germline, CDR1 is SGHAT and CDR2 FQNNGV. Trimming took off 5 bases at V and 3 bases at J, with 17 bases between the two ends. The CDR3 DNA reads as TGTGCCAGCAGCCATCCCTTGGGCCGAGTCTACGAGCAGTACTTC. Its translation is CASSHPLGRVYEQYF.

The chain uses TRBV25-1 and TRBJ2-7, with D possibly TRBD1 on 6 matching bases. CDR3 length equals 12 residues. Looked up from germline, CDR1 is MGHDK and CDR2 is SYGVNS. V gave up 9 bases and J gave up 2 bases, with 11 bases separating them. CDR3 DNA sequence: TGTGCCAGGAAATGGACAGCCTACGAGCAGTACTTC. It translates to CARKWTAYEQYF.

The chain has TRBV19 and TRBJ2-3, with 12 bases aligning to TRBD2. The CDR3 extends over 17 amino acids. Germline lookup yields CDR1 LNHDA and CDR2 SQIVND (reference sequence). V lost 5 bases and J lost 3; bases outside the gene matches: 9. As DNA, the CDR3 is TGTGCCAGTAGTCTCGGACTAGCGGGGAGGACTACAGATACGCAGTATTTT. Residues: CASSLGLAGRTTDTQYF.